The T cell receptor beta chain described here comes from a study of T cell responses to AZD1222 COVID-19 vaccine. The CDR3 length is 13 residues. Trimming removed 10 bases from V and 3 bases from J, with 16 bases in between. From germline, CDR1 is LNHDA and CDR2 SQIVND (reference sequence). Sequenced by immunoSEQ multiplex PCR; TCRdb stores in-frame clones only, minus some. The table lists tens of thousands of clones, more than 85% of them singletons. This TCR came from an adult in good health. The sample in question was peripheral blood, obtained on day 0 of AZD1222 vaccination. V gene TRBV19 combines with J gene TRBJ2-7; D ambiguous. The CDR3 sequence: CATTSPQSYEQYF. CDR3 nucleotide sequence: TGTGCCACTACATCGCCCCAGAGCTACGAGCAGTACTTC.